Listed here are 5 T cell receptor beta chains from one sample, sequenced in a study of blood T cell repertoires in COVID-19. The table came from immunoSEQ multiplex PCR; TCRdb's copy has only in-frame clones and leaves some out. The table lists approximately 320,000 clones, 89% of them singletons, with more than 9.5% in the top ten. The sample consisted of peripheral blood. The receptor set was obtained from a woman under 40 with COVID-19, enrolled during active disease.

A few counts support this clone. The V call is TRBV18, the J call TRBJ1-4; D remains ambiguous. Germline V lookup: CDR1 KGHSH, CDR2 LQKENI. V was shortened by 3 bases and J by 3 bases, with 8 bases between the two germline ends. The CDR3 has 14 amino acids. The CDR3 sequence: CASSPPGSNEKLFF. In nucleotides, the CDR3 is TGTGCCAGCTCACCTCCCGGGTCTAATGAAAAACTGTTTTTT.

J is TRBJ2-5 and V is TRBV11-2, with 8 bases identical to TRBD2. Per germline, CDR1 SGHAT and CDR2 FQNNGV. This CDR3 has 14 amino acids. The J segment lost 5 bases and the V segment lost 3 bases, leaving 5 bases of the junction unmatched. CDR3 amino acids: CASSFTGGEETQYF. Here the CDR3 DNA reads TGTGCCAGCAGCTTCACCGGGGGGGAGGAGACCCAGTACTTC.

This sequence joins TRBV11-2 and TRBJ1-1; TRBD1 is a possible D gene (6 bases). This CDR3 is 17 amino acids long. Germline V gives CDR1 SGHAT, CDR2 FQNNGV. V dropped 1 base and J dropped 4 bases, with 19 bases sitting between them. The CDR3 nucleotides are TGTGCCAGCAGCTTAGTCCCCACGATGGACAGCTTCACTGAAGCTTTCTTT. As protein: CASSLVPTMDSFTEAFF.

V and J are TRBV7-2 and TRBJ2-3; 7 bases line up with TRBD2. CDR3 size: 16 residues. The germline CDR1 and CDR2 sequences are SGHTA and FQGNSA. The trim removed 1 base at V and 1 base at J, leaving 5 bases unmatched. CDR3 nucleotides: TGTGCCAGCAGCTTAGGCGGGGGTGCTCGCACAGATACGCAGTATTTT. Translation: CASSLGGGARTDTQYF.

The CDR3 loop is CASSAGWSPEQFF. The CDR3 DNA follows: TGCGCCAGCAGCGCGGGCTGGTCCCCTGAGCAGTTCTTC. The rearrangement uses TRBV5-1 and TRBJ2-1; D is possibly TRBD2 (5 bases). Germline V gene lookup returns CDR1 SGHRS and CDR2 YFSETQ. This CDR3 is 13 amino acids long. V lost 4 bases to trimming and J lost 9 bases, with 14 bases between them.